Given below is one TCR beta chain in context. The sample originates from a study of blood T cell repertoires in COVID-19. Overall study context: COVID-19 samples, acute and convalescent, were from the United States, Italy and Spain. Nucleic acid was either cDNA or gDNA, and it came from T cells, B-cell-depleted T cells, or PBMCs.

Germline values: CDR1 GTSNPN, CDR2 SVGIG (reference sequence). With 4 bases removed from V and 3 bases from J, the gap between germline ends came to 13 bases. The CDR3 sequence is 14 residues long. Original processing notes: For nucleated cells, counts were estimated from reference gene primer amplification. Data came from immunoSEQ multiplex PCR; TCRdb stores just in-frame clones and leaves some out. Clonal size and the V and J genes are those of that table, whereas D and trimming came from the DNA. The table includes approximately 120,000 clones, 65% to 85% detected once. The sample was peripheral blood. The origin of this receptor is a man older than 75 with active or convalescent COVID-19. The V call is TRBV30, the J call TRBJ1-3, with D maybe TRBD1 (6 bases). The CDR3 nucleotides are TGTGCCTGGACGGGCGGGGGCCTTGGAAACACCATATATTTT. Translating it yields CAWTGGGLGNTIYF.